In its sample, the clone carrying this T cell receptor (beta chain) was seen a few times. The target antigen is unknown. TCRdb re-derived calls from the 5' RACE reads in MiXCR, one entry per CDR3 protein. The repertoire holds 200,000 to 300,000 distinct CDR3 sequences, roughly 13% seen once, with about 0.51% in the top ten. Germline loops: CDR1 SGHRS, CDR2 YFSETQ. Trimming pared 7 bases from V and 5 bases from J, leaving 13 bases between. The CDR3 sequence is 13 residues long. The data belong to a study of T cells after yellow fever vaccination. Findings of the study overall: The study noted that FACS-sorted repertoires could contain abundant clonotypes contaminating from the bulk population. Booster sampling recovered most clones from primary vaccination (roughly 97% CD4, approximately 90% CD8).

The J gene is TRBJ2-4, the V gene TRBV5-1; a weak D match, TRBD2 (6 bases). Sequencing was performed on CD4+ T cells sorted from PBMCs, taken 45 days after the yellow fever booster vaccination. The clonotype comes from a man between 25 and 39 years old who received the YFV17D yellow fever vaccine. CDR3 protein: CASQRVGENIQYF. The CDR3 DNA reads as TGCGCCAGCCAGCGGGTTGGGGAAAACATTCAGTACTTC.